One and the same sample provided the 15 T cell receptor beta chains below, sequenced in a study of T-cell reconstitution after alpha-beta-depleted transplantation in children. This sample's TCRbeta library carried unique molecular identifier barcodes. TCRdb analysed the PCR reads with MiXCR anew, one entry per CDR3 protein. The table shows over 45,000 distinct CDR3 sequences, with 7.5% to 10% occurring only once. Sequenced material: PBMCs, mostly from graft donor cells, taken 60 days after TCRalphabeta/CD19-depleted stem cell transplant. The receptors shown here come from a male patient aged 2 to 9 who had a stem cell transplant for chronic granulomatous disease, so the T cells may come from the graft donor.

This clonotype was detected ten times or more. The DNA for the CDR3 is TGTGCCAGCAGTTACTCGGGACAGAATCAGCCCCAGCATTTT. As protein: CASSYSGQNQPQHF. V gene TRBV6-5 combines with J gene TRBJ1-5; 7 bases are shared with TRBD1. The CDR3 extends over 14 amino acids. Germline CDR1 and CDR2: MNHEY and SVGAGI. With 0 bases clipped from V and 4 bases from J, the junction kept 0 bases outside the gene matches.

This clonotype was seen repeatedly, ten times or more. The CDR3 spells CAISGLAPEQYF. The CDR3 region has the DNA TGTGCCATCAGTGGACTAGCGCCCGAGCAGTACTTC. J is TRBJ2-7 and V is TRBV10-3; 8 nucleotides align to TRBD2. V was clipped by 4 bases and J by 6 bases; unmatched bases: 2. The CDR3 consists of 12 residues. Germline assignment: CDR1 ENHRY and CDR2 SYGVKD.

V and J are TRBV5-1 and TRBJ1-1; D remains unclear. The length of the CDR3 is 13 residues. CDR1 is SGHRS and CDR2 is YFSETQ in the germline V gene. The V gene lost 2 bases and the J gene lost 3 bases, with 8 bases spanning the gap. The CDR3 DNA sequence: TGCGCCAGCAGCTTTCGGAGGGACACTGAAGCTTTCTTT. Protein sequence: CASSFRRDTEAFF.

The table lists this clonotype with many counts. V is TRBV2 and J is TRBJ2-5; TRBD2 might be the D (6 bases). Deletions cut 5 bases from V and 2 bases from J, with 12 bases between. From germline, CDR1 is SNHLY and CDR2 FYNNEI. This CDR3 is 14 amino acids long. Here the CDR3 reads CASSSGLKQETQYF. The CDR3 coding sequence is TGTGCCAGCAGTTCCGGACTAAAACAAGAGACCCAGTACTTC.

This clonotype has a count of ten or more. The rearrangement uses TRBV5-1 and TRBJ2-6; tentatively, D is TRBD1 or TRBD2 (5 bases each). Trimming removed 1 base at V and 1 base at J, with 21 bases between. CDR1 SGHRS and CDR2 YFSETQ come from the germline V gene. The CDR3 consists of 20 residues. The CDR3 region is CASSLFARDAQGSGANVLTF. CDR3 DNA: TGCGCCAGCAGCTTGTTTGCACGGGACGCCCAAGGGTCTGGGGCCAACGTCCTGACTTTC.

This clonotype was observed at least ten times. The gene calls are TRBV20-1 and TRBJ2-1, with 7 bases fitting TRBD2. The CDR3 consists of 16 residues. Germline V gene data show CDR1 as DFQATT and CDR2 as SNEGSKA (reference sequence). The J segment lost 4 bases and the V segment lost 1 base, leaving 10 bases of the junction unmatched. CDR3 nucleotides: TGCAGTGCTAGAGCTATAGCGGGTGATACTTACAATGAGCAGTTCTTC. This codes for CSARAIAGDTYNEQFF.

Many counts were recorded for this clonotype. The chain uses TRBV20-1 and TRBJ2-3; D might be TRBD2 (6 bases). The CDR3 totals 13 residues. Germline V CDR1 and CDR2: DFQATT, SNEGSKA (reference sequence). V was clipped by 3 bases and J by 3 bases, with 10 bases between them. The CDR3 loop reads CSASGRPTDTQYF. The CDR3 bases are TGCAGTGCTAGCGGGAGACCGACAGATACGCAGTATTTT.

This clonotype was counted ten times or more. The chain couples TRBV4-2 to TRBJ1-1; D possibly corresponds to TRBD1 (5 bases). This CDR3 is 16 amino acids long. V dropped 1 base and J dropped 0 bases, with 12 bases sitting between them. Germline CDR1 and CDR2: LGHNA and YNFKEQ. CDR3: CASSQGGSGLNTEAFF. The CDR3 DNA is TGTGCCAGCAGCCAAGGAGGATCGGGACTGAACACTGAAGCTTTCTTT.

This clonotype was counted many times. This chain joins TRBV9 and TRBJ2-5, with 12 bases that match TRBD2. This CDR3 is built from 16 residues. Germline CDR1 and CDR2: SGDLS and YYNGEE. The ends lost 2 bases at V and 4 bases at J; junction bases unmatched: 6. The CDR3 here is CASSVRTSGIGETQYF. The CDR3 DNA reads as TGTGCCAGCAGCGTCAGGACTAGCGGGATAGGAGAGACCCAGTACTTC.

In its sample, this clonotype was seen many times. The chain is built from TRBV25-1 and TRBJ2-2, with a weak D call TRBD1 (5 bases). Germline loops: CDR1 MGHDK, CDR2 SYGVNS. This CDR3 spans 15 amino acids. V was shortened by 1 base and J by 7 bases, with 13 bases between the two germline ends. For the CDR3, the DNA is TGTGCCAGCAGTGAATTAGGGGTGACGAGCGGGGAGCTGTTTTTT. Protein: CASSELGVTSGELFF. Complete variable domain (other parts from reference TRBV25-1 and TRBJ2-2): EADIYQTPRYLVIGTGKKITLECSQTMGHDKMYWYQQDPGMELHLIHYSYGVNSTEKGDLSSESTVSRIRTEHFPLTLESARPSHTSQYLCASSELGVTSGELFFGEGSRLTVL.

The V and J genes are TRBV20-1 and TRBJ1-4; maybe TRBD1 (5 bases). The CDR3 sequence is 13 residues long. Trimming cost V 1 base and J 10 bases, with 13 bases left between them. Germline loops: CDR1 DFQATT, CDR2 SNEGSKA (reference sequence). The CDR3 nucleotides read TGCAGTGCTAGAGGGGGTTCTCAGGGAAAACTGTTTTTT. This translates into CSARGGSQGKLFF.

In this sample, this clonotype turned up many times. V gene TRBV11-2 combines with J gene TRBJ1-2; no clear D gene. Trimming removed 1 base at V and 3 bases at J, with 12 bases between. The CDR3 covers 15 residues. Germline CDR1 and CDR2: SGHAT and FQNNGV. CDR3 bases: TGTGCCAGCAGCTTAGGGGTAATTATGGACTATGGCTACACCTTC. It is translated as CASSLGVIMDYGYTF.

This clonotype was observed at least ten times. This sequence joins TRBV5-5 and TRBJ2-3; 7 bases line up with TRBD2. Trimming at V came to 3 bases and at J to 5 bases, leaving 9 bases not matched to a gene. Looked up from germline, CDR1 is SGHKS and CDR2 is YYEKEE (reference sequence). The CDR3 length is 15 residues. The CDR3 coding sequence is TGTGCCAGCAGCTCGCGGCGGGAGAAGGGAGATACGCAGTATTTT. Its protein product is CASSSRREKGDTQYF.

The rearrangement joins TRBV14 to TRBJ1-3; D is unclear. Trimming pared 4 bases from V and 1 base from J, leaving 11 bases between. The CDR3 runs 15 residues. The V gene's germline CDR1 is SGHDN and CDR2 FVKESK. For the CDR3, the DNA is TGTGCCAGCAGCCCTGGGCGCATATCTGGAAACACCATATATTTT. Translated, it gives CASSPGRISGNTIYF.

CDR3 amino acids: CASSLGGGLLNEQFF. CDR3 coding DNA: TGTGCCAGCAGCCTAGGGGGGGGACTTCTAAATGAGCAGTTCTTC. The chain uses TRBV6-1 and TRBJ2-1, with D possibly TRBD2 on 7 matching bases. Germline values: CDR1 MNHNS, CDR2 SASEGT. The V end was cut by 6 bases, the J end by 7 bases, with 19 bases between. The CDR3 length is 15 residues.